This paragraph covers one TCR beta chain sequence. This record comes from a study of T cell changes during pregnancy in multiple sclerosis. Profiling relied on immunoSEQ multiplex PCR, and the TCRdb table lists in-frame clones only, not all of them. The table shows around 77,000 clones, with roughly 91% occurring only once. CDR3 length: 15 residues. Germline V gene data show CDR1 as SGHDN and CDR2 as FVKESK. V gave up 4 bases and J gave up 7 bases, with 17 bases separating them. The V gene is TRBV14, the J gene TRBJ2-1, with D maybe TRBD1 (5 bases). Sequenced here: peripheral blood, sampled in the third trimester of pregnancy. This clonotype was sampled from a female donor in good health, enrolled as a control in a pregnancy study. The chain's CDR3 is CASSPWGLLNNEQFF. As DNA, the CDR3 is TGTGCCAGCAGCCCTTGGGGCCTCTTGAATAATGAGCAGTTCTTC.